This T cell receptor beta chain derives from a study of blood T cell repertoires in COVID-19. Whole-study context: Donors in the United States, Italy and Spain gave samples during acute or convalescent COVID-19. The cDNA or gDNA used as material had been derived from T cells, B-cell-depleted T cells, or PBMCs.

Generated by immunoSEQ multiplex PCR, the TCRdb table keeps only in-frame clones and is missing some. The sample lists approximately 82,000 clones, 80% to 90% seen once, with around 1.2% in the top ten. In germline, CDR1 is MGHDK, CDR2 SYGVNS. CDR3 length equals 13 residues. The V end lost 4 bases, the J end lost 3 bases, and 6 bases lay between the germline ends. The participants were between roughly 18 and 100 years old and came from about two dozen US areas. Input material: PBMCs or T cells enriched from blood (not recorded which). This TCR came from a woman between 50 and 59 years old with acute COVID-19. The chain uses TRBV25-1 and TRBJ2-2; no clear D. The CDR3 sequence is CASSAQDTGELFF. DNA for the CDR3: TGTGCCAGCAGTGCACAAGACACCGGGGAGCTGTTTTTT.